These T cell receptor beta chains were read from a single sample in a study of T cells in Graves' hyperthyroidism and ophthalmopathy. TCRdb redid the calling of the multiplex PCR reads with MiXCR, one entry per CDR3 protein. The sample yields fewer than 700,000 distinct CDR3 sequences, 17% seen once. Material: blood. The receptors shown here come from a woman aged 18-29 years with Graves' ophthalmopathy. CDR3s include the opening cysteine and the closing phenylalanine or tryptophan. A D gene is named only where the DNA matches it firmly. Not every row has a clone size; where given, it reads once, few, many or a size class.

abundance: NA; d_gene: NA; v_gene: TRBV30; j_gene: TRBJ2-5; CDR3nt: TGTGCCTGGACTGGACAGTACCAAGAGACCCAGTACTTC; CDR3aa: CAWTGQYQETQYF
abundance: NA; d_gene: TRBD2; v_gene: TRBV19; j_gene: TRBJ2-3; CDR3nt: TGTGCCAGCCTTCTAGCGGGGGGAGATACGCAGTATTTT; CDR3aa: CASLLAGGDTQYF
abundance: few; d_gene: NA; v_gene: TRBV5-1; j_gene: TRBJ1-2; CDR3nt: TGCGCCAGCAGCTGCGTTTATTGGGGCCCCATTTCTAACTATGGCTACACCTTC; CDR3aa: CASSCVYWGPISNYGYTF
abundance: many; d_gene: NA; v_gene: TRBV12-3/TRBV12-4; j_gene: TRBJ2-5; CDR3nt: TGTGCCAGCAGCCGGAACAGGTGGGAGACCCAGTACTTC; CDR3aa: CASSRNRWETQYF
abundance: NA; d_gene: NA; v_gene: TRBV19; j_gene: TRBJ2-5; CDR3nt: TGTGCCAGTAGTATCTCCGGGGGGCCGGGAGAGACCCAGTACTTC; CDR3aa: CASSISGGPGETQYF
abundance: many; d_gene: NA; v_gene: TRBV2; j_gene: TRBJ1-1; CDR3nt: TGTGCCAGCAGTGAAGGACAGGCTCTGAACACTGAAGCTTTCTTT; CDR3aa: CASSEGQALNTEAFF
abundance: NA; d_gene: NA; v_gene: TRBV15; j_gene: TRBJ1-5; CDR3nt: TGTGCCACCAGCAGAGATCGTGGGGGCGGGCAGCCCCAGCATTTT; CDR3aa: CATSRDRGGGQPQHF
abundance: NA; d_gene: NA; v_gene: TRBV19; j_gene: TRBJ1-5; CDR3nt: TGTGCCAGTAGCCCGACAGACACATACAATCAGCCCCAGCATTTT; CDR3aa: CASSPTDTYNQPQHF
abundance: few; d_gene: TRBD2; v_gene: TRBV27; j_gene: TRBJ2-1; CDR3nt: TGTGCCAGCAGTTGGCCGGGGGGGCAAAATGAGCAGTTCTTC; CDR3aa: CASSWPGGQNEQFF
abundance: many; d_gene: NA; v_gene: TRBV28; j_gene: TRBJ2-7; CDR3nt: TGTGCCAGCAGTTTGACCGGGACCATGGAGCAGTACTTC; CDR3aa: CASSLTGTMEQYF
abundance: NA; d_gene: NA; v_gene: TRBV14; j_gene: TRBJ2-7; CDR3nt: TGTGCCAGCAGCCATCCAGGGGAGGGCTACGAGCAGTACTTC; CDR3aa: CASSHPGEGYEQYF
abundance: NA; d_gene: TRBD1; v_gene: TRBV15; j_gene: TRBJ1-1; CDR3nt: TGTGCCACCAGCATCAGGGGGGGGGACACTGAAGCTTTCTTT; CDR3aa: CATSIRGGDTEAFF
abundance: many; d_gene: NA; v_gene: TRBV7-6; j_gene: TRBJ2-5; CDR3nt: TGTGCCAGCAGCTTATATCAGTTTCGGGAGACCCAGTACTTC; CDR3aa: CASSLYQFRETQYF
abundance: many; d_gene: NA; v_gene: TRBV10-3; j_gene: TRBJ1-2; CDR3nt: TGTGCCATCAGTGAAGATCTAAATGGCTACACCTTC; CDR3aa: CAISEDLNGYTF
abundance: many; d_gene: NA; v_gene: TRBV5-6; j_gene: TRBJ2-5; CDR3nt: TGTGCCAGCAGAGACGGACAGAGACAAGAGACCCAGTACTTC; CDR3aa: CASRDGQRQETQYF
abundance: few; d_gene: NA; v_gene: TRBV6-2/TRBV6-3; j_gene: TRBJ2-7; CDR3nt: TGTGCCAGCAATCCGTCGGACACCTACGAGCAGTACTTC; CDR3aa: CASNPSDTYEQYF
abundance: once; d_gene: NA; v_gene: TRBV25-1; j_gene: TRBJ2-2; CDR3nt: TGTGCCAGCAGCCCCGTGACCGGGGAGCTGTTTTTT; CDR3aa: CASSPVTGELFF
abundance: NA; d_gene: TRBD1; v_gene: TRBV7-2; j_gene: TRBJ2-7; CDR3nt: TGTGCCAGCAGCTGGGGGACAGGGAACTCCTACGAGCAGTACTTC; CDR3aa: CASSWGTGNSYEQYF
abundance: NA; d_gene: TRBD2; v_gene: TRBV20-1; j_gene: TRBJ2-1; CDR3nt: TGCAGTGCTGGCCGGTTCGTAAGCGGGAGCTCAGAGGAGCAGTTCTTC; CDR3aa: CSAGRFVSGSSEEQFF
abundance: many; d_gene: NA; v_gene: TRBV7-3; j_gene: TRBJ1-1; CDR3nt: TGTGCCAGCAGTTTGACAGAGAACACTGAAGCTTTCTTT; CDR3aa: CASSLTENTEAFF
abundance: NA; d_gene: TRBD2; v_gene: TRBV6-2/TRBV6-3; j_gene: TRBJ2-3; CDR3nt: TGTGCCAGCAGCCGCGGGAGGTTGGGCACAGATACGCAGTATTTT; CDR3aa: CASSRGRLGTDTQYF
abundance: few; d_gene: NA; v_gene: TRBV28; j_gene: TRBJ2-7; CDR3nt: TGTGCCAGCAGTTTTAAGGACGTCGGGGGTCTAGGGGAAACCTACGAGCAGTACTTC; CDR3aa: CASSFKDVGGLGETYEQYF
abundance: few; d_gene: TRBD2; v_gene: TRBV7-8; j_gene: TRBJ2-1; CDR3nt: TGTGCCAGCAGCTTACCCGGGACTAGCGGGACCGGTGAGCAGTTCTTC; CDR3aa: CASSLPGTSGTGEQFF
abundance: few; d_gene: NA; v_gene: TRBV19; j_gene: TRBJ1-1; CDR3nt: TGTGCCAGTACCACCTTGGGGGAAGGAGGGAACACTGAAGCTTTCTTT; CDR3aa: CASTTLGEGGNTEAFF
abundance: many; d_gene: TRBD2; v_gene: TRBV15; j_gene: TRBJ2-5; CDR3nt: TGTGCCACCAGCAGAGGGACTAGCGGGATCGAGACCCAGTACTTC; CDR3aa: CATSRGTSGIETQYF
abundance: many; d_gene: NA; v_gene: TRBV2; j_gene: TRBJ2-7; CDR3nt: TGTGCCAGCAGGGGGTATTACGAGCAGTACTTC; CDR3aa: CASRGYYEQYF
abundance: many; d_gene: TRBD2; v_gene: TRBV6-2/TRBV6-3; j_gene: TRBJ2-3; CDR3nt: TGTGCCAGCAGTTACTCAGCGGGGGGGCCAGATACGCAGTATTTT; CDR3aa: CASSYSAGGPDTQYF
abundance: NA; d_gene: TRBD1; v_gene: TRBV28; j_gene: TRBJ1-2; CDR3nt: TGTGCCAGCAGTTTCCCGGGCAGGGGGCCCGATGGCTACACCTTC; CDR3aa: CASSFPGRGPDGYTF
abundance: NA; d_gene: NA; v_gene: TRBV28; j_gene: TRBJ1-4; CDR3nt: TGTGCCAGCGGGGGATTCGAAAAACTGTTTTTT; CDR3aa: CASGGFEKLFF
abundance: many; d_gene: NA; v_gene: TRBV11-1; j_gene: TRBJ2-5; CDR3nt: TGTGCCAGCAGCTCCGCCCAAGAGACCCAGTACTTC; CDR3aa: CASSSAQETQYF
abundance: NA; d_gene: TRBD2; v_gene: TRBV4-1; j_gene: TRBJ2-1; CDR3nt: TGCGCCAGCAGCCAAGATGCGCTAGCGGGAGGCGATGAGCAGTTCTTC; CDR3aa: CASSQDALAGGDEQFF
abundance: NA; d_gene: TRBD1; v_gene: TRBV18; j_gene: TRBJ2-2; CDR3nt: TGTGCCAGCTCATCCACAGGGGGCGCATTGACCGGGGAGCTGTTTTTT; CDR3aa: CASSSTGGALTGELFF
abundance: NA; d_gene: NA; v_gene: TRBV19; j_gene: TRBJ1-5; CDR3nt: TGTGCCAGTAGTATGGTGGTCTATGGGAATAGCAATCAGCCCCAGCATTTT; CDR3aa: CASSMVVYGNSNQPQHF
abundance: many; d_gene: NA; v_gene: TRBV2; j_gene: TRBJ1-5; CDR3nt: TGTGCCAGCAGTGTCGACAACAATCAGCCCCAGCATTTT; CDR3aa: CASSVDNNQPQHF
abundance: many; d_gene: TRBD1; v_gene: TRBV20-1; j_gene: TRBJ2-4; CDR3nt: TGCAGTGCTGACGTCCCGGGACAGGGGCGGGTAAACATTCAGTACTTC; CDR3aa: CSADVPGQGRVNIQYF
abundance: few; d_gene: NA; v_gene: TRBV10-3; j_gene: TRBJ2-7; CDR3nt: TGTACCATCAGTGAGTCGGTGAGCGGAACCTACGAGCAGTACTTC; CDR3aa: CTISESVSGTYEQYF
abundance: NA; d_gene: TRBD1; v_gene: TRBV5-1; j_gene: TRBJ1-4; CDR3nt: TGCGCCAGCAGCCCCGGGACAGTCGCAACTAATGAAAAACTGTTTTTT; CDR3aa: CASSPGTVATNEKLFF
abundance: NA; d_gene: NA; v_gene: TRBV10-3; j_gene: TRBJ1-5; CDR3nt: TGTGCCATCAGTGACAGGGCAGGTGGGATCAATCAGCCCCAGCATTTT; CDR3aa: CAISDRAGGINQPQHF
abundance: many; d_gene: NA; v_gene: TRBV28; j_gene: TRBJ1-5; CDR3nt: TGTGCCAGCAGTTTATGGCGCAGGGATCAGCCCCAGCATTTT; CDR3aa: CASSLWRRDQPQHF
abundance: many; d_gene: NA; v_gene: TRBV30; j_gene: TRBJ1-1; CDR3nt: TGTGCCTGGAGCTCGGGGACCAGCCTTGGAGCTTTCTTT; CDR3aa: CAWSSGTSLGAFF
abundance: NA; d_gene: TRBD2; v_gene: TRBV25-1; j_gene: TRBJ2-7; CDR3nt: TGTGCTAGCGGGACCTACGGGGAGCAGTACTTC; CDR3aa: CASGTYGEQYF
abundance: many; d_gene: NA; v_gene: TRBV25-1; j_gene: TRBJ1-6; CDR3nt: TGTGCCAGCAGTGAATCTTTTCAGGGACCTTACTCACCCCTCCACTTT; CDR3aa: CASSESFQGPYSPLHF
abundance: NA; d_gene: TRBD1; v_gene: TRBV5-4; j_gene: TRBJ1-2; CDR3nt: TGTGCCAGCAGCCCATCAGGGCAGGGGGCGCGCGGCTACACCTTC; CDR3aa: CASSPSGQGARGYTF